The 4 T cell receptor beta chains presented below share a single source sample, sequenced in a study of technical replicates of blood from several donors. Some clones are missing from TCRdb's copy, which holds only in-frame ones; the method was immunoSEQ multiplex PCR. The sample consists of approximately 65,000 clones, approximately 86% of them appearing once. Sequencing input: PBMCs. These receptors were collected from a human donor in good health. Some clones in this sample may be carry-over from other donors' samples.

The rearrangement joins TRBV6-1 to TRBJ2-7; 7 positions agree with TRBD1. CDR1 MNHNS and CDR2 SASEGT come from the germline V gene. This CDR3 has 13 residues. V lost 4 bases to trimming and J lost 5 bases; unmatched junction nucleotides: 5. The CDR3: CASSGDRADEQYF. The CDR3 coding sequence is TGTGCCAGCAGTGGAGACAGGGCGGACGAGCAGTACTTC.

J is TRBJ2-3 and V is TRBV11-2; TRBD1 matches at 9 bases. This CDR3 is 13 amino acids long. The J segment lost 3 bases and the V segment lost 9 bases, leaving 4 bases of the junction unmatched. The germline gives CDR1 SGHAT, CDR2 FQNNGV. CDR3 loop: CASKTGGTDTQYF. The CDR3 DNA is TGTGCCAGTAAGACAGGGGGGACAGATACGCAGTATTTT. The full variable domain, in which reference TRBV11-2 and TRBJ2-3 provide the parts outside the CDR3, is EAGVAQSPRYKIIEKRQSVAFWCNPISGHATLYWYQQILGQGPKLLIQFQNNGVVDDSQLPKDRFSAERLKGVDSTLKIQPAKLEDSAVYLCASKTGGTDTQYFGPGTRLTVL.

The chain recombines TRBV27 with TRBJ2-1; 12 nucleotides match TRBD2. V was clipped by 0 bases and J by 4 bases; unmatched bases: 1. Germline lookup yields CDR1 MNHEY and CDR2 SMNVEV (reference sequence). The CDR3 runs 16 residues. This CDR3 reads CASSLSGTSGYNEQFF. The CDR3 region has the DNA TGTGCCAGCAGTTTATCCGGGACTAGCGGGTACAATGAGCAGTTCTTC.

The J gene is TRBJ1-4, the V gene TRBV7-8; a possible D gene is TRBD1 (5 bases). V lost 5 bases, J lost 8 bases, and 18 bases lay in between. Germline V lookup: CDR1 SGHVS, CDR2 FQNEAQ. The CDR3 runs to 15 residues. The CDR3 loop reads CASSHRRVGGEKLFF. As DNA, the CDR3 is TGTGCCAGCAGCCATCGCCGAGTGGGGGGGGAAAAACTGTTTTTT.